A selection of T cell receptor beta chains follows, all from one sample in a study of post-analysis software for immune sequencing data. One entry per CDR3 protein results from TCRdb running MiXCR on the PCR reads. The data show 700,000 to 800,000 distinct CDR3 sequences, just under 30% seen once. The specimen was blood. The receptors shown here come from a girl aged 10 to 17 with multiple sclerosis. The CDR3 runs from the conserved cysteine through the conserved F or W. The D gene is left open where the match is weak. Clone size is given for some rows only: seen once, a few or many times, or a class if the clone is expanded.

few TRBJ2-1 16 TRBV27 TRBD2 CASSPFRLAGGNEQFF TGTGCCAGCAGTCCCTTTCGACTAGCCGGGGGGAATGAGCAGTTCTTC
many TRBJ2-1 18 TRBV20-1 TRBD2 CSANPLPEAGEVVTEQFF TGCAGTGCTAACCCCCTTCCCGAGGCGGGGGAAGTAGTGACTGAGCAGTTCTTC
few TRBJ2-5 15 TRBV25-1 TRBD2 CASSEWRGGGETQYF TGTGCCAGCAGTGAATGGCGGGGGGGCGGGGAGACCCAGTACTTC
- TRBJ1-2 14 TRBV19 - CASTRLTAGGDYTF TGTGCCAGTACCCGATTGACAGCCGGTGGAGACTACACCTTC
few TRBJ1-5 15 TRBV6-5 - CASKVQGVSNQPQHF TGTGCCAGCAAAGTACAGGGAGTATCAAATCAGCCCCAGCATTTT
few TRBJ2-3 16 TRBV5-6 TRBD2 CASSLAGTNLRDTQYF TGTGCCAGCAGCTTGGCCGGGACTAACCTCCGGGATACGCAGTATTTT
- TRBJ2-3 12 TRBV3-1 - CASTGVTDTQYF TGTGCCAGCACCGGGGTCACAGATACGCAGTATTTT
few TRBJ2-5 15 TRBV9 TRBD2 CASSATTGRGETRYF TGTGCCAGCAGCGCCACCACCGGGAGGGGAGAGACCCGGTACTTC
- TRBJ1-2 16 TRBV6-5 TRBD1 CASSQSNPGGAEGYTF TGTGCCAGCAGCCAAAGTAATCCAGGGGGCGCCGAGGGCTACACCTTC
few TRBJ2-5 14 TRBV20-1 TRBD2 CSARAAGGGETQYF TGCAGTGCTAGAGCGGCGGGAGGTGGGGAGACCCAGTACTTC
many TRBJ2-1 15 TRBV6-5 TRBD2 CASRILAGEASEQFF TGTGCCAGCAGAATACTAGCGGGAGAGGCATCCGAGCAGTTCTTC
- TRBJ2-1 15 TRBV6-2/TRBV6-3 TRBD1 CASSHGQGALNEQFF TGTGCCAGCAGTCACGGACAGGGGGCCCTCAATGAGCAGTTCTTC
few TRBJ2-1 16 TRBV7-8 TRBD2 CASGAGARSSYNEQFF TGTGCCAGCGGAGCGGGGGCCCGAAGCTCCTACAATGAGCAGTTCTTC
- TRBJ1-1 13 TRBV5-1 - CASSFQTGTEAFF TGCGCCAGCAGCTTTCAAACCGGGACAGAAGCTTTCTTT
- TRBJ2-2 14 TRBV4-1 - CASSQRGRIGELFF TGCGCCAGCAGCCAACGAGGACGGATCGGGGAGCTGTTTTTT
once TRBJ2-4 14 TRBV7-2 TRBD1 CASSVPGQRNIQYF TGTGCCAGCAGCGTACCGGGACAGCGAAACATTCAGTACTTC
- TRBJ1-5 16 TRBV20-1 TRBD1 CSARDSGQDFYRPQHF TGCAGTGCTAGAGATTCCGGACAGGACTTCTATCGGCCCCAGCATTTT
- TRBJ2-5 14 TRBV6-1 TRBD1 CASSELGQQETQYF TGTGCCAGCAGTGAATTGGGACAGCAAGAGACCCAGTACTTC
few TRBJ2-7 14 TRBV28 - CASRGTQSSYEQYF TGTGCCAGCAGAGGGACCCAAAGCTCCTACGAGCAGTACTTC
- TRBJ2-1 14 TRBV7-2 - CVSRSVRGRNEQFF TGTGTCAGCAGAAGCGTTAGGGGTCGCAATGAGCAGTTCTTC
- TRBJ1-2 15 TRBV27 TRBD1 CASSLSMTGPYGYTF TGTGCCAGCAGTTTATCGATGACAGGGCCCTATGGCTACACCTTC
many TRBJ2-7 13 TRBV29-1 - CSVERGFDDEQYF TGCAGCGTTGAAAGGGGATTTGACGACGAGCAGTACTTC
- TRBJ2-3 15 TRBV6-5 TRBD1 CASSSGTENGDTQYF TGTGCCAGCAGTTCCGGGACAGAAAACGGGGATACGCAGTATTTT
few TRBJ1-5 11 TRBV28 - CACGRNQPQHF TGTGCCTGCGGGCGCAATCAGCCCCAGCATTTT
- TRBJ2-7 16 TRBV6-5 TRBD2 CASSYLSGGASNEQYF TGTGCCAGCAGTTACTTAAGCGGGGGGGCGAGCAATGAGCAGTACTTC
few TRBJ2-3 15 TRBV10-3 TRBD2 CAISGLAGGMDTQYF TGTGCCATCAGTGGACTAGCGGGGGGCATGGATACGCAGTATTTT
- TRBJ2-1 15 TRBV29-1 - CSTKPGLDSYDEQFF TGCAGCACCAAGCCAGGGCTTGACTCCTACGATGAGCAGTTCTTC
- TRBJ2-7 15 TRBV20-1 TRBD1 CSARDVGQGNYEQYF TGCAGTGCTAGAGATGTCGGACAGGGGAACTACGAGCAGTACTTC
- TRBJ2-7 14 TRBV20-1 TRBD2 CSARGGLAGYEQYF TGCAGTGCTAGAGGAGGACTAGCGGGGTACGAGCAGTACTTC
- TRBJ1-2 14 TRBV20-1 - CSARVGSLYYGYTF TGCAGTGCTAGAGTCGGCAGCCTTTACTATGGCTACACCTTC